Sequencing of this T cell receptor (beta chain) was carried out in a study of cytomegalovirus exposure and HLA in healthy donors. Study-level results: More than 15,000 TCR beta sequences were associated with HLA alleles at 0.05 false discovery rate in a later analysis. TCR beta sequences reportedly predicted most subjects' HLA-A and HLA-B alleles accurately.

V dropped 5 bases and J dropped 3 bases, with 20 bases sitting between them. CDR3 length: 16 amino acids. Per the germline V gene, CDR1 is SGHDT and CDR2 is YYEEEE. About this clone itself: Its target is unknown.

The PCR contained 60 Vbeta and 13 Jbeta primers. Source study methods: Unique TCR beta chains totaled some 78 million in a later count, with around 10 million of them shared. TCRdb keeps only in-frame clones here, not all; method: immunoSEQ multiplex PCR. Clone size and V and J calls were adopted from that table, with D and trimming inferred from the DNA. The table lists approximately 190,000 clones, more than 75% of them singletons, with more than 3% in the top ten. J is TRBJ1-1 and V is TRBV5-6; no definite D call. This TCR was sampled from a man aged 40-55 years in good health and CMV-seropositive. Sequencing input: PBMCs. CDR3 sequence reads: CASRHRAWGEDTEAFF. The CDR3 nucleotides read TGTGCCAGCAGACACCGGGCCTGGGGAGAGGACACTGAAGCTTTCTTT.